This T cell receptor beta chain was profiled in a study of blood T cell repertoires in COVID-19. Across the whole study: Samples representing acute and convalescent COVID-19 were sourced from the United States, Italy and Spain. Nucleic acid was either cDNA or gDNA, and it came from T cells, B-cell-depleted T cells, or PBMCs.

As originally analysed: Estimated nucleated cell counts came from reference gene primer amplification. Repertoires were generated with immunoSEQ multiplex PCR, while TCRdb's copy carries only in-frame clones and drops some. V and J calls and clone size are as listed in that table; D and trimming were resolved from the DNA. The repertoire consists of about 170,000 clones, with about 88% occurring once and the leading ten covering roughly 25%. This TCR came from a man aged 55 to 70 with acute or convalescent COVID-19. Sequenced input: peripheral blood.

CDR3 nucleotides: TGTGCCAGCTCACCCCGACAGCTTCAAGAGACCCAGTACTTC. Translated: CASSPRQLQETQYF. V usage is TRBV18 and J usage is TRBJ2-5; D perhaps matches TRBD1 (5 bases). Trimming took off 3 bases at V and 2 bases at J, with 10 bases between the two ends. Germline assignment: CDR1 KGHSH and CDR2 LQKENI. The CDR3 length is 14 residues.